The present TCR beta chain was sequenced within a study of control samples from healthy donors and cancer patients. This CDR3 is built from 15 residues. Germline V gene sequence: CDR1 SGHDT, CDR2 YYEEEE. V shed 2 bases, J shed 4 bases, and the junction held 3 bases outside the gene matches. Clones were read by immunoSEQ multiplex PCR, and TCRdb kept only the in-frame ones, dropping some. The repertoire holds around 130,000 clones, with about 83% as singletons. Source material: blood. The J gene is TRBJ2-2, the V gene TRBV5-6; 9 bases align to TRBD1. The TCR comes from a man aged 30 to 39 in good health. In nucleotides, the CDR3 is TGTGCCAGCAGCTTATGGGACAGGGTCACCGGGGAGCTGTTTTTT. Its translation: CASSLWDRVTGELFF.